This T cell receptor (beta chain) originates from a study of cytomegalovirus exposure and HLA in healthy donors. About this clone itself: As yet, its antigen is unknown.

Overall study findings and caveats: Cytomegalovirus association was listed for about 180 TCR beta chains. The study had only CMV serostatus as immune exposure information.

PCR used 60 Vbeta primers and 13 Jbeta primers. Sequencing was performed with immunoSEQ multiplex PCR; in TCRdb, only in-frame clones are kept and a portion is missing. The table lists 250,000 to 350,000 clones, roughly 88% of them singletons. Between the trimmed V and J ends, which lost 5 bases and 5 bases, there was a span of 13 bases. The CDR3 extends over 13 amino acids. Germline V gene lookup returns CDR1 MNHEY and CDR2 SMNVEV (reference sequence). The receptor was derived from a man aged 40-49 years in good health and CMV-seropositive. The sample taken for sequencing was PBMCs. V is TRBV27 and J is TRBJ2-7; perhaps TRBD1 as D (5 bases). The CDR3 reads CASSGQGYNEQYF. CDR3 DNA sequence: TGTGCCAGCAGTGGGCAGGGTTACAACGAGCAGTACTTC.